This T cell receptor (beta chain) was retrieved from a study of CD8 T cells in ankylosing spondylitis. This clonotype was recorded a few times. What it binds is not known. The authors made TCR beta libraries by quantitative 5'-RACE with molecular barcodes. Each CDR3 protein is one row after TCRdb ran MiXCR on the 5' RACE reads. Of 470,000 or so distinct CDR3 sequences detected, about 24% appear once; the ten largest clones hold approximately 1%. Study-level findings and limits: Disease-linked clones reportedly concentrated significantly in matched ankylosing spondylitis synovial fluid. The study identified a TCR beta motif of about eight highly homologous variants that appeared characteristic of ankylosing spondylitis blood. CD8+ disease-linked clones were present at relatively low frequencies in blood. Several of the motif variants were reported before in synovial fluid and blood from reactive arthritis.

Germline CDR1 reads SGHAT; CDR2 reads FQNNGV. The CDR3 covers 13 residues. V dropped 3 bases and J dropped 4 bases, with 8 bases sitting between them. The source of this sequence is a male donor with ankylosing spondylitis. Sequencing used blood, either unsorted or a sorted T cell fraction (not recorded which). This chain links TRBV11-2 with TRBJ2-3; D is possibly TRBD1 (6 bases). The CDR3 sequence is CASSFTGSDTQYF. The CDR3 DNA reads TGTGCCAGCAGCTTTACAGGGTCAGATACGCAGTATTTT.